This T cell receptor beta chain stems from a study of control samples from healthy donors and cancer patients (dated by TCRdb to 2019 to 2021). With regard to this clone: Which antigen it targets is not known. No quality values exist for individual bases; no much larger clone is one base distant.

Reading the germline V gene gives CDR1 SGHDT and CDR2 YYEEEE. Reading from cysteine to phenylalanine, the CDR3 counts 14 amino acids. Only the CDR3 DNA is retained, 42 bases long and in frame from the first base. Deletion took 0 bases off V and 8 bases off J, with a span of 11 bases between the germline ends. Receptor amplification or capture employed the immunoSEQ multiplex PCR assay. Imported from immuneACCESS, the table was reduced by TCRdb to in-frame sequences with V and J called. These copies leave out some clones; in studies compared against another copy, an unresolved V gene accounts for under half, and the cause of the remainder is not known. The sample contains just over 150,000 clones, roughly 92% of them found a single time. The ten most abundant clones make up more than 2% of the sample.

The chain links TRBV5-6 with TRBJ1-4; TRBD1 might be the D gene, on 5 matching bases. This sequence was found in a man aged 45-60 years in good health. The sequenced sample consisted of blood. Here the CDR3 is given as CASSLVGAGEKLFF. The nucleotides read TGTGCCAGCAGCTTGGTAGGGGCAGGGGAAAAACTGTTTTTT.